This passage covers 21 T cell receptor beta chains from one sample sequenced in a study of regulatory T cells in long-lasting Graves disease (dated by TCRdb to the early 2020s). Reading the label with the study, this specimen's time point is: newly diagnosed GD, antithyroid drugs for less than 3 months. For both TCR sequencing and RNA sequencing, RNA was extracted from PBMCs in TRIzol. Receptor amplification or capture employed multiplex PCR. Sequencer: Illumina HiSeq 4000. CDR3 regions were amplified by Arm-PCR with iRepertoire HTBI primers to construct TCR beta libraries. Starting from the raw public reads, TCRdb applied fastp trimming at Q25, assembled clones with MiXCR and retained in-frame beta chains. Duplicate CDR3 protein sequences are folded into a single record with the most common DNA and genes. This sample lists under 700,000 distinct CDR3 sequences; 16% were detected once. Jointly, the top ten make up about 25% of the sample.

A further study also used this sample, focusing on T cells in Graves' hyperthyroidism and ophthalmopathy.

The sequenced sample was peripheral blood mononuclear cells (PBMCs), obtained at new diagnosis, from a patient treated with antithyroid drugs. The receptor set was obtained from a middle-aged woman with Graves disease. Donor details come from another sample of the same person, matched by shared clones.

The J gene is TRBJ2-1, the V gene TRBV6-2 or TRBV6-3; D unclear. Trimming removed 5 bases at V and 2 bases at J, with 13 bases between. Germline CDR1 and CDR2: MNHEY and SVGEGT. CDR3 length equals 15 residues. CDR3 in amino acids: CASSATPVPYNEQFF. CDR3 coding DNA: TGTGCCAGCAGTGCTACACCGGTCCCCTACAATGAGCAGTTCTTC.

This sequence joins TRBV18 and TRBJ1-2, with TRBD1 matching over 8 bases. The CDR3 sequence is 14 residues long. The V and J ends lost 5 bases and 5 bases, in that order; junction bases with no gene match: 7. Germline values: CDR1 KGHSH, CDR2 LQKENI. CDR3 residues: CASSNGQGNYGYTF. The CDR3, as DNA: TGTGCCAGCTCAAACGGACAGGGAAATTATGGCTACACCTTC.

The count of this clonotype is one. V is TRBV28 and J is TRBJ2-7; D ambiguous. CDR3 size: 15 residues. V lost 2 bases, J lost 2 bases, and 13 bases lay in between. Germline assignment: CDR1 MDHEN and CDR2 SYDVKM. CDR3 DNA: TGTGCCAGCAGTTTAAGCTCAGTGGGCACCTACGAGCAGTACTTC. This codes for CASSLSSVGTYEQYF.

The chain employs TRBV10-3 and TRBJ2-2; TRBD2 agrees at 9 bases. The CDR3 has 16 amino acids. In germline, CDR1 is ENHRY, CDR2 SYGVKD. With 4 bases clipped from V and 4 bases from J, the junction kept 7 bases outside the gene matches. CDR3 nucleotides: TGTGCCATCAGTGTGAGTAGCGGGGGACCCACCGGGGAGCTGTTTTTT. This encodes CAISVSSGGPTGELFF.

This clonotype was counted many times. The rearrangement links TRBV20-1 to TRBJ1-1; a possible D gene is TRBD1 (6 bases). The germline CDR1 and CDR2 sequences are DFQATT and SNEGSKA (reference sequence). This CDR3 is built from 14 residues. The V end lost 4 bases, the J end lost 1 base, and 13 bases lay between the germline ends. The CDR3 coding sequence is TGCAGTGCTACCCGGGGGCAGGCGAACACTGAAGCTTTCTTT. Translated, it gives CSATRGQANTEAFF.

This clonotype showed up many times. The chain employs TRBV5-1 and TRBJ2-4; a weak D match, TRBD2 (6 bases). This CDR3 region has 16 residues. Trimming shortened V by 0 bases and J by 0 bases, and 10 bases separated the two germline ends. The germline V gene has CDR1 SGHRS and CDR2 YFSETQ. CDR3 in DNA: TGCGCCAGCAGCTTGGCGGGGACTCTAGCCAAAAACATTCAGTACTTC. Protein product: CASSLAGTLAKNIQYF.

This clonotype was counted ten times or more. This chain's CDR3 is CASSSRDRGLIYGYTF. In nucleotides, the CDR3 is TGTGCCAGCAGCTCCCGGGACAGGGGGCTGATCTATGGCTACACCTTC. The chain has TRBV5-6 and TRBJ1-2; the match to TRBD1 covers 12 bases. The V gene end was trimmed by 3 bases and the J gene end by 4 bases; junction bases not matched to a gene: 7. The CDR3 length is 16 residues. Germline CDR1 is SGHDT and CDR2 is YYEEEE.

A remark on this clonotype: A read error may be the cause here, since a much bigger clone is one base away. The chain recombines TRBV18 with TRBJ2-1; D gene ambiguous. The V and J ends lost 6 bases and 8 bases respectively, with 11 bases between them. Germline CDR1 reads KGHSH; CDR2 reads LQKENI. The CDR3 sequence is 12 residues long. In DNA form, the CDR3 reads TGTGCCAGCTCGGTGGGGTTGCATGAGCAGTTCTTC. Amino acid sequence: CASSVGLHEQFF.

This clonotype was counted many times. The rearrangement links TRBV18 to TRBJ1-5; TRBD1 is a possible D gene (5 bases). The CDR3 runs 14 residues. V lost 4 bases and J 7 bases, leaving 14 bases between the germline ends. Germline V gene data show CDR1 as KGHSH and CDR2 as LQKENI. CDR3 loop: CASSLGQVEQPQHF. CDR3 coding DNA: TGTGCCAGCTCACTGGGGCAGGTGGAGCAGCCCCAGCATTTT.

In its sample, this clonotype was seen a few times. The chain carries TRBV6-2 or TRBV6-3 and TRBJ2-5; no reliable D call. There are 14 residues in the CDR3. Germline CDR1 is MNHEY and CDR2 is SVGEGT. The V end was cut by 10 bases, the J end by 4 bases, with 19 bases between. CDR3 amino acids: CATLGSWRPETQYF. The DNA of the CDR3 is TGTGCCACCCTGGGCTCCTGGCGGCCAGAGACCCAGTACTTC.

The chain joins TRBV12-3 or TRBV12-4 to TRBJ2-6, with TRBD1 identical over 8 bases. CDR3 length: 16 residues. J lost 2 bases, V lost 6 bases, and 6 bases had no gene match. The CDR3 loop reads CASRKTGETGANVLTF. CDR3 coding DNA: TGTGCCAGCAGAAAGACAGGGGAAACTGGGGCCAACGTCCTGACTTTC.

Note on this clonotype: A read error may produce the germline difference seen at one junction end. This rearrangement joins TRBV5-1 to TRBJ1-1; perhaps TRBD1 as D (5 bases). The CDR3 extends over 13 amino acids. Germline loops: CDR1 SGHRS, CDR2 YFSETQ. CDR3 amino acids: CASSLAGSPEAFF. For the CDR3, the DNA is TGTGCCAGCAGCTTGGCAGGGTCTCCTGAAGCTTTCTTT.

The sample holds many counts of this clonotype. The V and J genes are TRBV6-2 or TRBV6-3 and TRBJ2-3; D is perhaps TRBD2 (6 bases). The germline V gene has CDR1 MNHEY and CDR2 SVGEGT. The CDR3 is 14 residues long. Trimming cost V 7 bases and J 4 bases, with 15 bases left between them. CDR3 in amino acids: CASKREVPADTQYF. The CDR3 region has the DNA TGTGCCAGCAAAAGGGAGGTGCCGGCAGATACGCAGTATTTT.

In the case of this clonotype: This may be a read error: a much more frequent sequence differs by one nucleotide. The chain carries TRBV20-1 and TRBJ1-2, with D possibly being TRBD1 (6 bases). Trimming took 8 bases from V and 6 from J, leaving 16 bases between them. The CDR3 totals 12 residues. CDR1 is DFQATT and CDR2 is SNEGSKA in the germline V gene (reference sequence). CDR3 amino acids: CSPNYRDDGYTF. The CDR3, as DNA: TGCAGTCCCAATTACAGGGACGATGGCTACACCTTC.

This clonotype has a count of ten or more. The chain employs TRBV27 and TRBJ2-7, with D perhaps matching TRBD1 (6 bases). Germline V CDR1 and CDR2: MNHEY, SMNVEV (reference sequence). Trimming left V 8 bases short and J 3 bases short, with 8 bases between. The CDR3 is 11 amino acids. The CDR3 DNA reads TGTGCCAGCCAGGGGAACTACGAGCAGTACTTC. Protein sequence: CASQGNYEQYF.

A few counts support this clonotype. The rearrangement joins TRBV18 to TRBJ2-2; D may be TRBD1 or TRBD2 (5 bases each). V lost 3 bases and J 9 bases, leaving 14 bases between the germline ends. Germline values: CDR1 KGHSH, CDR2 LQKENI. CDR3 length: 14 residues. DNA for the CDR3: TGTGCCAGCTCACCGGGGGAGAGTCACCGGGAGCTGTTTTTT. Translation: CASSPGESHRELFF.

In this sample, this clonotype turned up a few times. J is TRBJ1-2 and V is TRBV4-2, with D perhaps TRBD1 (5 bases). The CDR3 consists of 13 residues. Trimming removed 4 bases from V and 6 bases from J, with 12 bases in between. Germline values: CDR1 LGHNA, CDR2 YNFKEQ. CDR3 loop: CASSLGGDHGYTF. Written as DNA, the CDR3 is TGTGCCAGCAGCCTCGGGGGAGACCATGGCTACACCTTC.

This clonotype was seen repeatedly, ten times or more. The rearrangement uses TRBV11-3 and TRBJ2-1; D remains unclear. The germline CDR1 and CDR2 sequences are SGHNT and YENEEA. This CDR3 has 14 residues. Between the trimmed V and J ends, which lost 7 bases and 6 bases, there was a span of 16 bases. This CDR3 reads CASTPGPLLNEQFF. The DNA for the CDR3 is TGTGCCAGCACCCCCGGGCCCTTACTCAATGAGCAGTTCTTC.

This clonotype showed up many times. The CDR3 nucleotides are TGTGCCAGCAGTGAAGCTTACAGTCAGCCCCAGCATTTT. Its protein is CASSEAYSQPQHF. The V call is TRBV2, the J call TRBJ1-5; D not certain. Germline V gene sequence: CDR1 SNHLY, CDR2 FYNNEI. The CDR3 extends over 13 amino acids. Between the trimmed V and J ends, which lost 0 bases and 6 bases, there was a span of 6 bases.

This clonotype was detected many times. The chain has TRBV20-1 and TRBJ2-7; 9 nucleotides match TRBD1. V was pared by 6 bases and J by 5 bases, with 8 bases of the junction left unmatched. CDR3 length: 13 residues. Germline V gene sequence: CDR1 DFQATT, CDR2 SNEGSKA (reference sequence). CDR3 in DNA: TGCAGTGCCCCACAGGGGGCGTTTAACGAGCAGTACTTC. This encodes CSAPQGAFNEQYF.

This clonotype occurred many times. The chain uses TRBV11-2 and TRBJ2-3; 8 bases agree with TRBD2. CDR1 and CDR2 (germline): SGHAT, FQNNGV. V trimming: 2 bases; J trimming: 1 base; junction bases outside the gene matches: 11. This CDR3 region has 18 residues. This CDR3 reads CASSLKPSGSGGTDTQYF. CDR3 sequence (DNA): TGTGCCAGCAGCTTAAAACCTAGCGGGTCAGGCGGCACAGATACGCAGTATTTT.